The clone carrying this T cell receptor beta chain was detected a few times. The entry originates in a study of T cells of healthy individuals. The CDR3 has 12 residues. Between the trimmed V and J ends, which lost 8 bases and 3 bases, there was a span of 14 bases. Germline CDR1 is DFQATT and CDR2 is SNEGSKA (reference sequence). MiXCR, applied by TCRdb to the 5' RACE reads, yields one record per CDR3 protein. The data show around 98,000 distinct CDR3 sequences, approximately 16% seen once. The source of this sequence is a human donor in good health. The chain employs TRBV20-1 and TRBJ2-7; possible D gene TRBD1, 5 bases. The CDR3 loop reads CSPGSVSYEQYF. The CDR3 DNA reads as TGCAGTCCAGGGTCAGTTAGCTACGAGCAGTACTTC.